This T cell receptor (beta chain) was recorded in a study of shared clonotypes between healthy human individuals. Whole-study findings and limits: Blood alone was sampled, and tissue repertoires likely differ.

In germline, CDR1 is MNHEY, CDR2 SVGAGI. Trimming at V came to 2 bases and at J to 4 bases, leaving 5 bases not matched to a gene. The CDR3 runs 14 residues. Concerning this clone itself: Its antigen remains unknown.

Measured with immunoSEQ multiplex PCR; TCRdb has only the in-frame clones, and not every one. The sample contains roughly 680,000 clones, over 60% of which appear only once. Source material: memory CD4+ T cells sorted from blood. Subset meaning: CD45RA-negative fraction. The chain carries TRBV6-5 and TRBJ2-7; 7 nucleotides match TRBD1. This sequence originates from a woman under 40 in good health. The CDR3, as DNA: TGTGCCAGCAGTTACGCACCACAGGGGTACGAGCAGTACTTC. Translation gives CASSYAPQGYEQYF.